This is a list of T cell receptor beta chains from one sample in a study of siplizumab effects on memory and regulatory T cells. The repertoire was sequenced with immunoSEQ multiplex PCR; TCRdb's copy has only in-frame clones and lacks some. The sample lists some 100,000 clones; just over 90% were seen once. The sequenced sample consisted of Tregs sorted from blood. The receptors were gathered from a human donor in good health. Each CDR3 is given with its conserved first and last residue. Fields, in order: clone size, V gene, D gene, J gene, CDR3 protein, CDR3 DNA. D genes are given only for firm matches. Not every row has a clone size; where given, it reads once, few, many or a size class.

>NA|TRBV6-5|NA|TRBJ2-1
CASSPFTGGEQFF
TGTGCCAGCAGTCCGTTTACAGGAGGTGAGCAGTTCTTC
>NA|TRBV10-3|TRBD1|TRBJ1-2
CAISEQTGSGYTF
TGTGCCATCAGTGAGCAGACAGGGAGCGGCTACACCTTC
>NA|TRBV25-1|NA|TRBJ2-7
CASMLGYEQYF
TGTGCCAGCATGCTTGGGTACGAGCAGTACTTC
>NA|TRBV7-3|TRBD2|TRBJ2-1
CASSIRTSSFSEQFF
TGTGCCAGCAGCATTCGGACTAGCTCCTTTAGCGAGCAGTTCTTC
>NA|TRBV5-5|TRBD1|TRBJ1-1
CASSSRQGRTEAFF
TGTGCCAGCAGCTCCCGACAGGGGAGAACTGAAGCTTTCTTT
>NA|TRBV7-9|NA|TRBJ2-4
CASSRMDSLAKNIQYF
TGTGCCAGCAGTCGCATGGACAGTCTAGCCAAAAACATTCAGTACTTC
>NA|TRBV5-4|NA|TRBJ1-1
CASSLGMDPNTEAFF
TGTGCCAGCAGCTTGGGAATGGACCCGAACACTGAAGCTTTCTTT
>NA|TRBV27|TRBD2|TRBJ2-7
CASGGLAGAVVYEQYF
TGTGCCAGCGGGGGACTAGCGGGAGCGGTTGTGTACGAGCAGTACTTC
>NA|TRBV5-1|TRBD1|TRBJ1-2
CASSLVAQGEGGYTF
TGCGCCAGCAGCTTGGTAGCACAGGGGGAAGGTGGCTACACCTTC
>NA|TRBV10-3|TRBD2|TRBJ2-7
CAISRTSGGYEQYF
TGTGCCATCAGTAGGACTAGCGGGGGTTACGAGCAGTACTTC
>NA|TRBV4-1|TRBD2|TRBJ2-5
CASSQDLASGRVGWLQETQYF
TGCGCCAGCAGCCAAGATCTTGCTAGCGGGAGGGTGGGGTGGCTCCAAGAGACCCAGTACTTC
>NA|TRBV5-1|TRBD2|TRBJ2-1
CASSERGNSYNEQFF
TGCGCCAGCAGCGAGCGGGGGAACTCCTACAATGAGCAGTTCTTC
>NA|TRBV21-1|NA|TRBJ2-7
CASTPPTYEQYF
TGTGCCAGCACCCCCCCCACTTACGAGCAGTACTTC
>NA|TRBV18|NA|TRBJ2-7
CASSPRQTYEQYF
TGTGCCAGCTCACCACGGCAAACCTACGAGCAGTACTTC
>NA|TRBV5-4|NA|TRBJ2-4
CASSLDSLTAKNIQYF
TGTGCCAGCAGCTTGGACAGTCTTACAGCCAAAAACATTCAGTACTTC
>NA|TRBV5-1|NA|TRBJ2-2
CASSARKQDSGELFF
TGCGCCAGCAGCGCACGGAAACAGGATTCCGGGGAGCTGTTTTTT
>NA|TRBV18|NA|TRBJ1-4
CASSPPRRGGEKLFF
TGTGCCAGCTCACCTCCGAGGAGAGGGGGTGAAAAACTGTTTTTT
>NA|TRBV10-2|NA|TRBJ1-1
CASRSEESAFF
TGCGCCAGCAGATCTGAGGAGTCGGCTTTCTTT
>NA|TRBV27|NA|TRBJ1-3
CASSFTGARDTIYF
TGTGCCAGCAGTTTTACGGGGGCAAGGGACACCATATATTTT
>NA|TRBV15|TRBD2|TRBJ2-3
CATSRDNSGRASTDTQYF
TGTGCCACCAGCAGAGATAATAGCGGGAGGGCTTCCACAGATACGCAGTATTTT
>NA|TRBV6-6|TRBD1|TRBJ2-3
CASSFPRQGSTDTQYF
TGTGCCAGCAGTTTCCCGCGACAGGGAAGCACAGATACGCAGTATTTT
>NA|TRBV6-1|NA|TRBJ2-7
CASSDRLIYEQYF
TGTGCCAGCAGTGACAGGTTGATCTACGAGCAGTACTTC
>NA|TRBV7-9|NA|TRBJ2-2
CASSPGSANTGELFF
TGTGCCAGCAGTCCCGGGAGCGCGAACACCGGGGAGCTGTTTTTT
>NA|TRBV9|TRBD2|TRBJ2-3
CASSVISGRADTQYF
TGTGCCAGCAGCGTCATCAGCGGGAGGGCAGATACGCAGTATTTT
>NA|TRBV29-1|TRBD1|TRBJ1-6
CSVGTGTGGSPLHF
TGCAGCGTCGGTACCGGGACAGGTGGTTCACCCCTCCACTTT
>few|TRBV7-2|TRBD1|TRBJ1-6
CASSPRGQANSPLHF
TGTGCCAGCAGCCCGCGGGGACAGGCGAATTCACCCCTCCACTTT
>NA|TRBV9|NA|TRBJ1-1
CASSVRMNTEAFF
TGTGCCAGCAGCGTCCGGATGAACACTGAAGCTTTCTTT
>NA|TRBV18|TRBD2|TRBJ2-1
CASSPTREWGQFF
TGTGCCAGCTCACCGACGCGGGAGTGGGGGCAGTTCTTC
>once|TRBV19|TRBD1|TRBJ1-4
CASRISGTGREKLFF
TGTGCCAGCAGAATTTCCGGGACAGGGCGTGAAAAACTGTTTTTT
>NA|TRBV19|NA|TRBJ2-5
CASSIGGGETQYF
TGTGCCAGTAGTATAGGGGGCGGGGAGACCCAGTACTTC
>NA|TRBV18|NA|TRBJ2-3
CASSLAGRPDTQYF
TGTGCCAGCTCACTTGCGGGACGACCAGATACGCAGTATTTT
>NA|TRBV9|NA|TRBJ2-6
CASSVEYRAYSGANVLTF
TGTGCCAGCAGCGTAGAGTACAGGGCCTATTCTGGGGCCAACGTCCTGACTTTC
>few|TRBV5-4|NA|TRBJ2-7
CASSRNRNSYEQYF
TGTGCCAGCAGCAGAAACAGGAACTCCTACGAGCAGTACTTC
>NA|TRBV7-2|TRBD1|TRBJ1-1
CASSLATGVKGATDTEAFF
TGTGCCAGCAGCTTAGCTACAGGGGTCAAGGGAGCGACGGACACTGAAGCTTTCTTT
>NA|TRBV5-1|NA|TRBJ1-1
CASRRSSGRLRVSTEAFF
TGCGCCAGCAGGCGCTCGTCAGGGCGCTTACGGGTGTCCACTGAAGCTTTCTTT
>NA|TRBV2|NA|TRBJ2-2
CASSAGTAYTGELFF
TGTGCCAGCAGCGCGGGGACAGCATACACCGGGGAGCTGTTTTTT
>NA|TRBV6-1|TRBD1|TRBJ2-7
CASSEIGQGNYEQYF
TGTGCCAGCAGTGAAATCGGACAGGGGAACTACGAGCAGTACTTC
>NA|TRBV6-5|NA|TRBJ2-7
CASSYPGSYEQYF
TGTGCCAGCAGTTACCCAGGCTCCTACGAGCAGTACTTC
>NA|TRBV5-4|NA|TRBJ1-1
CASSLGAANTEAFF
TGTGCCAGCAGCTTGGGGGCAGCGAACACTGAAGCTTTCTTT
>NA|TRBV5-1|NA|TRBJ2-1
CASRPTGSSYNEQFF
TGCGCCAGCCGTCCTACAGGGAGCTCCTACAATGAGCAGTTCTTC